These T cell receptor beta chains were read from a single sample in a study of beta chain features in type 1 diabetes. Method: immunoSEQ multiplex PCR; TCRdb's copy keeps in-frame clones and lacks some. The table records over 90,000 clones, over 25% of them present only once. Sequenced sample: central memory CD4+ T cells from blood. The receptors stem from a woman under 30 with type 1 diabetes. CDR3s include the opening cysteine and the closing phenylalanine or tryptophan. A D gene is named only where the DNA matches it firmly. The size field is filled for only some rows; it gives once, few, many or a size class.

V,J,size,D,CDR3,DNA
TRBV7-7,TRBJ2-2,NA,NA,CASSPTRDFANTGELFF,TGTGCCAGCAGCCCTACCAGGGACTTCGCGAACACCGGGGAGCTGTTTTTT
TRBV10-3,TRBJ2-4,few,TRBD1,CAISAGTGKNIQYF,TGTGCCATCAGTGCAGGGACAGGGAAGAACATTCAGTACTTC
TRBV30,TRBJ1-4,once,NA,CAWSARPGGREKLFF,TGTGCCTGGAGTGCCCGACCGGGGGGACGGGAAAAACTGTTTTTT
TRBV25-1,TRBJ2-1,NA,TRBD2,CASSELEAGGSYNEQFF,TGTGCCAGCAGTGAATTAGAAGCGGGAGGTTCCTACAATGAGCAGTTCTTC
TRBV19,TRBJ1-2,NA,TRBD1,CASSMDRAHYGYTF,TGTGCCAGTAGTATGGACAGGGCCCACTATGGCTACACCTTC
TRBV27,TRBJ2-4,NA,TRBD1,CASSPGTGIAKNIQYF,TGTGCCAGCAGTCCCGGGACAGGAATAGCCAAAAACATTCAGTACTTC
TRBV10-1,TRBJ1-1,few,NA,CASSESGRENTEAFF,TGCGCCAGCAGTGAGTCCGGACGGGAAAACACTGAAGCTTTCTTT
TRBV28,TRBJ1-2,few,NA,CASSPPAGGRGYTF,TGTGCCAGCAGTCCTCCGGCGGGGGGGCGAGGCTACACCTTC
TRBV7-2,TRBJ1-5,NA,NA,CASSLDPVGNQPQHF,TGTGCCAGCAGCTTAGACCCGGTCGGCAATCAGCCCCAGCATTTT
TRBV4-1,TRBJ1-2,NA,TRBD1,CASSFARDRNPYGYTF,TGCGCCAGCAGTTTCGCCCGGGACAGGAACCCCTATGGCTACACCTTC
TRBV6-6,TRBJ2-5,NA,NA,CASSYGADSQETQYF,TGTGCCAGCAGTTACGGAGCAGACTCACAAGAGACCCAGTACTTC
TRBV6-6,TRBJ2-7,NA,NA,CASSYQAGEQYF,TGTGCCAGCAGTTACCAGGCTGGCGAGCAGTACTTC
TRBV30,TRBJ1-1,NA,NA,CAWGAARLEAFF,TGTGCCTGGGGTGCAGCCCGACTTGAAGCTTTCTTT
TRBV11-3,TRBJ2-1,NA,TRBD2,CASSSTGTSGGNEQFF,TGTGCCAGCAGCAGTACCGGGACTAGCGGGGGCAATGAGCAGTTCTTC
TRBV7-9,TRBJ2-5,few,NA,CASSFRETQYF,TGTGCCAGCAGCTTCAGGGAGACCCAGTACTTC
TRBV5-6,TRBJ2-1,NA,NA,CASHLGSGVRFF,TGTGCCAGCCACTTGGGGAGCGGCGTGCGGTTCTTC
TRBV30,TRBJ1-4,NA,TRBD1,CAWSPKTGGDEKLFF,TGTGCCTGGAGTCCAAAGACAGGGGGAGATGAAAAACTGTTTTTT
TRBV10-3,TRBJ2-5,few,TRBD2,CAISQGLEETQYF,TGTGCCATCAGTCAGGGACTAGAGGAGACCCAGTACTTC
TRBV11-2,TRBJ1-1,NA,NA,CASSLTGFTEAFF,TGTGCCAGCAGCTTGACGGGATTCACTGAAGCTTTCTTT
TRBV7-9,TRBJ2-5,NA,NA,CASRSTGTTETQYF,TGTGCCAGCAGGTCAACCGGGACAACGGAGACCCAGTACTTC
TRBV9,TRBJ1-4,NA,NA,CASSVQTGTNEKLFF,TGTGCCAGCAGCGTCCAGACAGGAACTAATGAAAAACTGTTTTTT
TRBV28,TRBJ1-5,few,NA,CASKTLTEPQHF,TGTGCCAGCAAGACACTTACGGAGCCCCAGCATTTT
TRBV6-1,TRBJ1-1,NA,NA,CASSGQKNTEAFF,TGTGCCAGCAGTGGACAGAAGAACACTGAAGCTTTCTTT
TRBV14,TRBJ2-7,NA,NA,CASSVRHQPPNEQYF,TGTGCCAGCAGCGTCAGACACCAACCCCCTAACGAGCAGTACTTC
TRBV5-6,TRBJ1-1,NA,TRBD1,CASSGTGWNTEAFF,TGTGCCAGCAGCGGGACAGGGTGGAACACTGAAGCTTTCTTT
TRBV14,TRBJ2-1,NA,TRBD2,CASSQLGRGEGRSNEQFF,TGTGCCAGCAGCCAACTCGGTCGGGGGGAGGGCCGAAGCAATGAGCAGTTCTTC
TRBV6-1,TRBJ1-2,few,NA,CASSDNRALYGYTF,TGTGCCAGCAGTGATAACAGGGCCCTCTATGGCTACACCTTC
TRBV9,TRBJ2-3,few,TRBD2,CASSSMGAGGPDFTDTQYF,TGTGCCAGCAGCTCGATGGGGGCGGGAGGGCCGGATTTCACAGATACGCAGTATTTT
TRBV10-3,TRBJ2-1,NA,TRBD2,CAIRRTSGSGSYNEQFF,TGTGCCATCAGGCGGACTAGCGGGAGTGGGTCCTACAATGAGCAGTTCTTC
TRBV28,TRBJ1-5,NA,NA,CASRSPPYSNQPQHF,TGTGCCAGCAGGTCCCCACCCTATAGCAATCAGCCCCAGCATTTT
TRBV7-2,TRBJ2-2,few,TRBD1,CASSLATGSGGELFF,TGTGCCAGCAGCTTAGCGACAGGGTCGGGCGGGGAGCTGTTTTTT
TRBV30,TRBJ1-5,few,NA,CAWTRLDSNQPQHF,TGTGCCTGGACCAGACTGGATAGCAATCAGCCCCAGCATTTT
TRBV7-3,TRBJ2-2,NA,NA,CASSLMASAGGELFF,TGTGCCAGCAGCTTAATGGCATCCGCGGGCGGGGAGCTGTTTTTT
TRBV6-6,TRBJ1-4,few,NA,CASSTPGVGGNEKLFF,TGTGCCAGCAGTACCCCCGGGGTGGGGGGTAATGAAAAACTGTTTTTT
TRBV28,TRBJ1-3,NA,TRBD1,CASTPGDRGMHTIYF,TGTGCCAGCACCCCGGGGGACAGGGGGATGCACACCATATATTTT
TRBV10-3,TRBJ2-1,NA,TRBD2,CAIRPWTSVGPYNEQFF,TGTGCCATCCGCCCGTGGACTAGCGTGGGTCCCTACAATGAGCAGTTCTTC
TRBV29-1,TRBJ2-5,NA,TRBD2,CSADNSGETQYF,TGCAGCGCCGATAATAGCGGGGAGACCCAGTACTTC
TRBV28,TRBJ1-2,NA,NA,CASSPSNYGYTF,TGTGCCAGCAGTCCTTCTAACTATGGCTACACCTTC
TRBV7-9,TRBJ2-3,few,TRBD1,CASSPGQGRNTQYF,TGTGCCAGCAGCCCGGGACAGGGGAGGAATACGCAGTATTTT
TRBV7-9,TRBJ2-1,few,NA,CASSLVSGISYNEQFF,TGTGCCAGCAGCTTAGTTAGCGGTATCTCCTACAATGAGCAGTTCTTC
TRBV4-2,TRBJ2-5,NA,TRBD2,CASSQGGGRGETQYF,TGTGCCAGCAGCCAAGGGGGCGGGAGGGGTGAGACCCAGTACTTC
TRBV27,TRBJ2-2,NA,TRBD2,CASSLARTSDIGELFF,TGTGCCAGCAGTTTAGCAAGGACTAGCGACATCGGGGAGCTGTTTTTT
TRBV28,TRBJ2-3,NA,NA,CASSLPQGNTQYF,TGTGCCAGCAGTTTACCACAGGGAAATACGCAGTATTTT
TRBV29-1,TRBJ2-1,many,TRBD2,CSVEGLAYLLREQFF,TGCAGCGTTGAAGGACTAGCTTACCTCCTACGGGAGCAGTTCTTC
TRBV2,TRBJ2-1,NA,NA,CASRAYNEQFF,TGTGCCAGCAGAGCATACAATGAGCAGTTCTTC
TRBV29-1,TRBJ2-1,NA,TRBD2,CSVAGTSGRNEQFF,TGCAGCGTAGCCGGGACTAGCGGGAGAAATGAGCAGTTCTTC
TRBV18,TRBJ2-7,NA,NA,CASSPAAAYEQYF,TGTGCCAGCTCACCTGCGGCAGCGTACGAGCAGTACTTC
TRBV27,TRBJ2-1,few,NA,CASSPFDSPKPRFF,TGTGCCAGCAGCCCCTTTGACAGCCCAAAACCGAGGTTCTTC
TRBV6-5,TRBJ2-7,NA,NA,CASSYSGSGAQGEQYF,TGTGCCAGCAGTTACTCGGGGTCTGGGGCTCAGGGCGAGCAGTACTTC
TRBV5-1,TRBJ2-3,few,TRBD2,CASIGLAGADTQYF,TGCGCCAGCATTGGACTAGCGGGAGCAGATACGCAGTATTTT
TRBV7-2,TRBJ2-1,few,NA,CASSLDSGYYNEQFF,TGTGCCAGCAGCTTAGACAGCGGGTACTACAATGAGCAGTTCTTC
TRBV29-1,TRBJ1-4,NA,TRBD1,CSGAQGGTNEKLFF,TGCAGCGGCGCCCAGGGGGGAACTAATGAAAAACTGTTTTTT
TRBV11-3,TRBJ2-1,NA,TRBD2,CASSLGLAGYNEQFF,TGTGCCAGCAGCCTGGGACTAGCGGGTTACAATGAGCAGTTCTTC